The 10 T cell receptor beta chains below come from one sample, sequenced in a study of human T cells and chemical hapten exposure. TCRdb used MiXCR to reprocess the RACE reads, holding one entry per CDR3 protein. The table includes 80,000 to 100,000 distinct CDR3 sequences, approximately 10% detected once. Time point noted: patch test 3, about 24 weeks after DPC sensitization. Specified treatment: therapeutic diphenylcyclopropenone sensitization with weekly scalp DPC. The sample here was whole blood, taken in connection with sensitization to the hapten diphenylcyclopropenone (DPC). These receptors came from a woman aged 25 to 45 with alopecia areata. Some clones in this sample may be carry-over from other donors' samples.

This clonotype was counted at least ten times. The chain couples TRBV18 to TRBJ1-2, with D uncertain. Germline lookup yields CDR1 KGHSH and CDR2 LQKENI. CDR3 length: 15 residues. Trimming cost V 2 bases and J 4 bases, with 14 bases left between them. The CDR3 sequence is CASSPSGVPSYGYTF. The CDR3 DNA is TGTGCCAGCTCACCAAGTGGAGTTCCCTCCTATGGCTACACCTTC.

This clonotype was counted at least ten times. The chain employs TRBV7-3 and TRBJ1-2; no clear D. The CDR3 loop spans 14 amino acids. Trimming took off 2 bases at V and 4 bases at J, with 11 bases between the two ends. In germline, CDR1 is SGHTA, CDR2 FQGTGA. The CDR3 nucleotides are TGTGCCAGCAGCTTAGACGGGAACGGCTATGGCTACACCTTC. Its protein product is CASSLDGNGYGYTF.

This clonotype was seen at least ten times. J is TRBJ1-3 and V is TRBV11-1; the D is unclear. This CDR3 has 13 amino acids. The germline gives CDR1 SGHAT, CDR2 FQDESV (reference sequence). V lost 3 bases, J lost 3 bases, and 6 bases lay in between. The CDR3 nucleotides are TGTGCCAGCAGCTTCCGACGTGGAAACACCATATATTTT. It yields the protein CASSFRRGNTIYF.

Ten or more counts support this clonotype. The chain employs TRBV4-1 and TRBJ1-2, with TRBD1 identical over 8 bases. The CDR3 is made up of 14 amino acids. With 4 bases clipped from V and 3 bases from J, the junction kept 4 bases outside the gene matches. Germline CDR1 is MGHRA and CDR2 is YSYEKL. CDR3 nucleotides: TGCGCCAGCAGCCCCGGACAGGGCTACTATGGCTACACCTTC. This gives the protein CASSPGQGYYGYTF.

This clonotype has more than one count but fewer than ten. This CDR3 is CASSLGGTGGRETQYF. The CDR3 region has the DNA TGTGCCAGCAGCTTAGGAGGGACAGGAGGGAGAGAGACCCAGTACTTC. V usage is TRBV7-7 and J usage is TRBJ2-5; TRBD1 matches 8 bases. Germline values: CDR1 SSHAT, CDR2 FNYEAQ (reference sequence). The CDR3 loop spans 16 amino acids. The J segment lost 4 bases and the V segment lost 1 base, leaving 8 bases of the junction unmatched. Full variable domain (rest looked up from reference TRBV7-7 and TRBJ2-5): GAGVSQSPRYKVTKRGQDVTLRCDPISSHATLYWYQQALGQGPEFLTYFNYEAQPDKSGLPSDRFSAERPEGSISTLTIQRTEQRDSAMYRCASSLGGTGGRETQYFGPGTRLLVL.

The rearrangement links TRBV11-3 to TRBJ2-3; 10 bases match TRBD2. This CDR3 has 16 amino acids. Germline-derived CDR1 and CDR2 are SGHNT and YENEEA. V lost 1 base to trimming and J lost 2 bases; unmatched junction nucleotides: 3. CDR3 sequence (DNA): TGTGCCAGCAGCTTAGGTAGCGGGAGGCTCACAGATACGCAGTATTTT. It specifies CASSLGSGRLTDTQYF. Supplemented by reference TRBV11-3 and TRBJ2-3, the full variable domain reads EAGVVQSPRYKIIEKKQPVAFWCNPISGHNTLYWYLQNLGQGPELLIRYENEEAVDDSQLPKDRFSAERLKGVDSTLKIQPAELGDSAVYLCASSLGSGRLTDTQYFGPGTRLTVL.

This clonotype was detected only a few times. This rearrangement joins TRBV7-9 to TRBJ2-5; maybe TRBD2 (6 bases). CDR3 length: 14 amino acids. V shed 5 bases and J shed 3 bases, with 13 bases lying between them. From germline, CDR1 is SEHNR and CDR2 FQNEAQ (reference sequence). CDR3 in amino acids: CASSQTRREETQYF. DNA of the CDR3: TGTGCCAGCAGCCAAACGAGGAGGGAAGAGACCCAGTACTTC.

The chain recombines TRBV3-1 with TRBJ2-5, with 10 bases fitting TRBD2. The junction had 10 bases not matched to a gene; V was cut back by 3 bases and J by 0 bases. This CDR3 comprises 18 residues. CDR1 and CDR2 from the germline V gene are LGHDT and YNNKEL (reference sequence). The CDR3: CASSHGTSAELYQETQYF. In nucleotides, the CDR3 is TGTGCCAGCAGCCACGGGACTAGCGCAGAACTGTACCAAGAGACCCAGTACTTC.

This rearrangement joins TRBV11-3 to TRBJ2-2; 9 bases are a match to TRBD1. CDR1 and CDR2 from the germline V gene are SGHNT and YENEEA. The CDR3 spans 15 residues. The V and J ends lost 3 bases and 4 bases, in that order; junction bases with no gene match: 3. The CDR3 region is CASSFGTGSTGELFF. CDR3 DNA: TGTGCCAGCAGCTTTGGGACAGGGAGCACCGGGGAGCTGTTTTTT.

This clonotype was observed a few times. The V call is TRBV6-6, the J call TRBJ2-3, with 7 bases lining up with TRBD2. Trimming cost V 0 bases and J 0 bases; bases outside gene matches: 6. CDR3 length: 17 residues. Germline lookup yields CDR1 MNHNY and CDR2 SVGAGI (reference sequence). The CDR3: CASSYSASGSSTDTQYF. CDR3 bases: TGTGCCAGCAGTTACTCGGCTAGCGGATCTAGCACAGATACGCAGTATTTT.